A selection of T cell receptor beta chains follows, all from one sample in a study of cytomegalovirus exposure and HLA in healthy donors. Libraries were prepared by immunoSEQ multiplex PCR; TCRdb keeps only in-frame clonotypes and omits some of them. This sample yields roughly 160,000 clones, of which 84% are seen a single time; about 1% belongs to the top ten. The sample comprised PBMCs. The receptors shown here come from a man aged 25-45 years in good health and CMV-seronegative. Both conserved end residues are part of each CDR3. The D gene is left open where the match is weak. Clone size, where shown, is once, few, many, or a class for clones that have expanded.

CDR3 protein: CASSHLQGSGNTIYF
CDR3 DNA: TGTGCCAGCAGTCATCTACAGGGCTCTGGAAACACCATATATTTT
D gene: .
V gene: TRBV5-8
clone size: .
J gene: TRBJ1-3

CDR3 protein: CASSLPGQRNTEAFF
CDR3 DNA: TGTGCCAGCAGTTTACCGGGACAGAGGAACACTGAAGCTTTCTTT
D gene: TRBD1
V gene: TRBV27
clone size: .
J gene: TRBJ1-1

CDR3 protein: CASSPPDRDHEQYF
CDR3 DNA: TGTGCCAGCAGCCCTCCGGACAGGGATCACGAGCAGTACTTC
D gene: TRBD1
V gene: TRBV7-6
clone size: .
J gene: TRBJ2-7

CDR3 protein: CASSLSNYGYTF
CDR3 DNA: TGTGCCAGCAGCCTAAGTAACTATGGCTACACCTTC
D gene: .
V gene: TRBV7-9
clone size: .
J gene: TRBJ1-2

CDR3 protein: CASSERGQGQGQPQHF
CDR3 DNA: TGTGCCAGCAGTGAAAGGGGACAGGGGCAGGGTCAGCCCCAGCATTTT
D gene: TRBD1
V gene: TRBV2
clone size: .
J gene: TRBJ1-5

CDR3 protein: CATSREGQLYEQYF
CDR3 DNA: TGTGCCACCAGCAGAGAGGGACAGCTCTACGAGCAGTACTTC
D gene: TRBD1
V gene: TRBV15
clone size: few
J gene: TRBJ2-7

CDR3 protein: CASSDRQGAVYGYTF
CDR3 DNA: TGTGCCAGCAGTGACCGACAGGGGGCTGTCTATGGCTACACCTTC
D gene: TRBD1
V gene: TRBV28
clone size: .
J gene: TRBJ1-2

CDR3 protein: CSQLALDTDTQYF
CDR3 DNA: TGCAGTCAACTAGCGCTCGACACAGATACGCAGTATTTT
D gene: TRBD2
V gene: TRBV29-1
clone size: .
J gene: TRBJ2-3

CDR3 protein: CASSLVPGQGNEKLFF
CDR3 DNA: TGCGCCAGCAGCTTGGTACCGGGACAGGGGAATGAAAAACTGTTTTTT
D gene: TRBD1
V gene: TRBV5-1
clone size: once
J gene: TRBJ1-4

CDR3 protein: CASSPWYGNTEAFF
CDR3 DNA: TGTGCCAGCAGCCCCTGGTACGGGAACACTGAAGCTTTCTTT
D gene: .
V gene: TRBV5-5
clone size: .
J gene: TRBJ1-1

CDR3 protein: CAISLQGATESGNTIYF
CDR3 DNA: TGTGCCATCAGCTTACAGGGCGCCACCGAATCTGGAAACACCATATATTTT
D gene: .
V gene: TRBV10-3
clone size: .
J gene: TRBJ1-3

CDR3 protein: CASSVSSGGLEQYF
CDR3 DNA: TGTGCCAGCAGCGTATCCAGCGGGGGCCTCGAGCAGTACTTC
D gene: TRBD2
V gene: TRBV9
clone size: .
J gene: TRBJ2-7

CDR3 protein: CASSFTSGRADEQYF
CDR3 DNA: TGTGCCAGCAGCTTCACTAGCGGGAGGGCCGATGAGCAGTACTTC
D gene: TRBD2
V gene: TRBV13
clone size: .
J gene: TRBJ2-5

CDR3 protein: CASSLGGSEQYF
CDR3 DNA: TGTGCCAGCAGCTTGGGAGGAAGCGAGCAGTACTTC
D gene: .
V gene: TRBV5-5
clone size: .
J gene: TRBJ2-7

CDR3 protein: CASMGQVGFCQPQHF
CDR3 DNA: TGTGCCAGCATGGGACAGGTCGGTTTTTGTCAGCCCCAGCATTTT
D gene: TRBD1
V gene: TRBV9
clone size: .
J gene: TRBJ1-5

CDR3 protein: CASGGETTVEDTQYF
CDR3 DNA: TGTGCCAGCGGGGGGGAAACCACAGTCGAAGATACGCAGTATTTT
D gene: TRBD2
V gene: TRBV5-4
clone size: .
J gene: TRBJ2-3

CDR3 protein: CASSLLKGLAVLHNEQFF
CDR3 DNA: TGTGCCAGCAGCTTACTTAAAGGACTAGCGGTGCTCCACAATGAGCAGTTCTTC
D gene: TRBD2
V gene: TRBV11-2
clone size: .
J gene: TRBJ2-1

CDR3 protein: CASSGRLEGNTDTQYF
CDR3 DNA: TGTGCCAGCAGCGGAAGACTAGAGGGGAACACAGATACGCAGTATTTT
D gene: .
V gene: TRBV2
clone size: .
J gene: TRBJ2-3

CDR3 protein: CASSDRVLYEQYF
CDR3 DNA: TGTGCCAGCAGTGACCGCGTTCTCTACGAGCAGTACTTC
D gene: .
V gene: TRBV2
clone size: .
J gene: TRBJ2-7

CDR3 protein: CASSLRADTQYF
CDR3 DNA: TGTGCCAGCAGTTTACGGGCAGATACGCAGTATTTT
D gene: .
V gene: TRBV27
clone size: .
J gene: TRBJ2-3

CDR3 protein: CAIRGSGKGVTGELFF
CDR3 DNA: TGTGCCATCAGGGGTAGCGGGAAAGGCGTCACCGGGGAGCTGTTTTTT
D gene: TRBD2
V gene: TRBV10-3
clone size: .
J gene: TRBJ2-2

CDR3 protein: CASIRDRNYGYTF
CDR3 DNA: TGTGCCAGCATAAGGGACAGGAACTATGGCTACACCTTC
D gene: TRBD1
V gene: TRBV2
clone size: .
J gene: TRBJ1-2

CDR3 protein: CASSLAADYGYTF
CDR3 DNA: TGTGCCAGCAGCTTGGCCGCGGATTATGGCTACACCTTC
D gene: .
V gene: TRBV5-4
clone size: .
J gene: TRBJ1-2

CDR3 protein: CASSESGVANTGELFF
CDR3 DNA: TGTGCCAGCAGCGAGAGCGGGGTCGCGAACACCGGGGAGCTGTTTTTT
D gene: TRBD2
V gene: TRBV6-4
clone size: .
J gene: TRBJ2-2

CDR3 protein: CASSKLASSTDTQYF
CDR3 DNA: TGTGCCAGCAGCAAACTAGCGTCTAGCACAGATACGCAGTATTTT
D gene: TRBD2
V gene: TRBV9
clone size: few
J gene: TRBJ2-3

CDR3 protein: CASSQTGFGTEKLFF
CDR3 DNA: TGTGCCAGCAGCCAGACAGGGTTCGGTACGGAAAAACTGTTTTTT
D gene: TRBD1
V gene: TRBV28
clone size: .
J gene: TRBJ1-4

CDR3 protein: CASSIQRQGKIGYTF
CDR3 DNA: TGTGCCAGTAGTATACAAAGACAGGGTAAGATCGGCTACACCTTC
D gene: TRBD1
V gene: TRBV19
clone size: .
J gene: TRBJ1-2

CDR3 protein: CAWRTGHYEQYF
CDR3 DNA: TGTGCCTGGAGGACAGGGCACTACGAGCAGTACTTC
D gene: TRBD1
V gene: TRBV30
clone size: .
J gene: TRBJ2-7

CDR3 protein: CASSPSAAREGTDTQYF
CDR3 DNA: TGTGCCAGCAGTCCCTCCGCCGCCCGGGAGGGGACAGATACGCAGTATTTT
D gene: TRBD2
V gene: TRBV28
clone size: .
J gene: TRBJ2-3

CDR3 protein: CASGSSYEQFF
CDR3 DNA: TGTGCTAGTGGTTCGTCGTATGAGCAGTTCTTC
D gene: .
V gene: TRBV12-5
clone size: once
J gene: TRBJ2-1

CDR3 protein: CASSIAGGTDTQYF
CDR3 DNA: TGTGCCAGTAGTATCGCGGGGGGCACAGATACGCAGTATTTT
D gene: TRBD2
V gene: TRBV19
clone size: .
J gene: TRBJ2-3

CDR3 protein: CASSKRDRMPYGYTF
CDR3 DNA: TGTGCCAGTAGTAAGCGGGACAGGATGCCTTATGGCTACACCTTC
D gene: TRBD1
V gene: TRBV19
clone size: .
J gene: TRBJ1-2